This entry lists 3 T cell receptor beta chains sequenced from one sample in a study of cytomegalovirus exposure and HLA in healthy donors. The PCR employed 60 Vbeta primers together with 13 Jbeta primers. Some clones are missing from TCRdb's copy, which holds only in-frame ones; the method was immunoSEQ multiplex PCR. The sample shows some 150,000 clones, roughly 79% of them seen only once. Material for sequencing was PBMCs. These receptors were obtained from a woman under 40 in good health and CMV-seropositive.

V and J are TRBV7-9 and TRBJ1-2; 7 bases fit TRBD1. The length of the CDR3 is 13 residues. Per the germline V gene, CDR1 is SEHNR and CDR2 is FQNEAQ (reference sequence). The V and J ends lost 5 bases and 4 bases, in that order; junction bases with no gene match: 4. CDR3 loop: CASSPTGFYGYTF. CDR3 nucleotides: TGTGCCAGCAGCCCGACAGGGTTCTATGGCTACACCTTC.

The count of this clone is one. The chain couples TRBV21-1 to TRBJ2-1; the tabulated D call, TRBD2, remains unverified against the DNA. TRBV21-1 is classified as a pseudogene. The CDR3 has 21 residues. CDR3 protein: CASSKEGGTRSGLAVNNEQFF. The CDR3 bases are TGTGCCAGCAGCAAAGAGGGGGGGACAAGATCGGGACTAGCTGTTAACAATGAGCAGTTCTTC.

V is TRBV9 and J is TRBJ1-1; D not resolved. This CDR3 has 14 residues. Germline values: CDR1 SGDLS, CDR2 YYNGEE. With 0 bases removed from V and 7 bases from J, the gap between germline ends came to 13 bases. The CDR3 loop is CASSVGSRVGEAFF. The DNA for the CDR3 is TGTGCCAGCAGCGTAGGTTCGAGGGTTGGTGAAGCTTTCTTT.